The 6 T cell receptor beta chains listed next were all sequenced from one sample in a study of blood T cell repertoires in COVID-19. Measured with immunoSEQ multiplex PCR; TCRdb has only the in-frame clones, and not every one. Counted here are roughly 56,000 clones, roughly 87% occurring once; the ten biggest clones make up roughly 10%. Sequencing input: peripheral blood. Every receptor here comes from a human donor in a cohort sampled during active COVID-19.

This chain connects TRBV5-6 to TRBJ1-1, with 8 bases matching TRBD1. Germline V CDR1 and CDR2: SGHDT, YYEEEE. V lost 0 bases, J lost 2 bases, and 9 bases stayed unmatched. CDR3 size: 17 residues. CDR3 bases: TGTGCCAGCAGCTTGGGGGGGCGACAGGGGATAAACACTGAAGCTTTCTTT. Protein product: CASSLGGRQGINTEAFF.

The chain is built from TRBV9 and TRBJ1-3, with TRBD1 identical over 8 bases. The CDR3 runs to 17 residues. Germline CDR1 and CDR2: SGDLS and YYNGEE. V was pared by 0 bases and J by 1 base, with 6 bases of the junction left unmatched. The DNA for the CDR3 is TGTGCCAGCAGCGTAGGAGCAGGGGGCATTTCTGGAAACACCATATATTTT. Encoded protein: CASSVGAGGISGNTIYF.

This sequence joins TRBV10-3 and TRBJ2-2; D is possibly TRBD1 (6 bases). The CDR3 length is 15 residues. The germline CDR1 and CDR2 sequences are ENHRY and SYGVKD. The ends were cut back, 3 bases at V and 3 bases at J, with 11 bases in the middle. The CDR3 DNA is TGTGCCATCAGTGAAGCAGGGGCCGACACCGGGGAGCTGTTTTTT. Its protein product is CAISEAGADTGELFF.

The chain recombines TRBV5-1 with TRBJ2-2, with 11 positions matching TRBD2. The V and J ends lost 7 bases and 5 bases, in that order; junction bases with no gene match: 10. The CDR3 consists of 16 residues. Germline V lookup: CDR1 SGHRS, CDR2 YFSETQ. DNA of the CDR3: TGCGCCAGCCTACTAGCGGGAGATTTGGGAACCGGGGAGCTGTTTTTT. As protein: CASLLAGDLGTGELFF. The variable domain in full, completed from reference TRBV5-1 and TRBJ2-2, reads KAGVTQTPRYLIKTRGQQVTLSCSPISGHRSVSWYQQTPGQGLQFLFEYFSETQRNKGNFPGRFSGRQFSNSRSEMNVSTLELGDSALYLCASLLAGDLGTGELFFGEGSRLTVL.

The chain joins TRBV28 to TRBJ1-1; D might be TRBD1 (5 bases). The germline V gene has CDR1 MDHEN and CDR2 SYDVKM. The CDR3 consists of 14 residues. Trimming left V 3 bases short and J 4 bases short, with 12 bases between. DNA of the CDR3: TGTGCCAGCAGTTTTCTCGGGGGGGGCACTGAAGCTTTCTTT. Its protein is CASSFLGGGTEAFF.

This clone was counted a few times. This rearrangement joins TRBV19 to TRBJ2-7, with 9 nucleotides matching TRBD2. Germline CDR1 reads LNHDA; CDR2 reads SQIVND (reference sequence). V lost 8 bases and J lost 0; bases outside the gene matches: 14. The CDR3 totals 17 residues. The CDR3 bases are TGTGCCAGTCCCGCGTTCTCGGCGGGAGGGATCTCCTACGAGCAGTACTTC. This encodes CASPAFSAGGISYEQYF.